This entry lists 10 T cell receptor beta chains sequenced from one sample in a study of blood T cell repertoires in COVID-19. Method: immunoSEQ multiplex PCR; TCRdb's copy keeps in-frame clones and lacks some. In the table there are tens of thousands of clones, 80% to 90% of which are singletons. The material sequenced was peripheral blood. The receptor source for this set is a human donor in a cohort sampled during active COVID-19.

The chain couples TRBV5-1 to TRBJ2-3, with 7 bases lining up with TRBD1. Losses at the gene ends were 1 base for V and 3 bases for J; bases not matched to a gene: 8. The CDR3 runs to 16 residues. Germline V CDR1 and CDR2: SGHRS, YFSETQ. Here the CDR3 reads CASSLTPGTVTDTQYF. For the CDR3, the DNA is TGCGCCAGCAGCTTGACCCCCGGGACAGTAACAGATACGCAGTATTTT.

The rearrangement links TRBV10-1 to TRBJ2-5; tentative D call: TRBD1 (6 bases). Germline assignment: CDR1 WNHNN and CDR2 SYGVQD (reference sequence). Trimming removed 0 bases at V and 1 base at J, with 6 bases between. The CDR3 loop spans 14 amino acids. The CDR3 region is CASSESGAQETQYF. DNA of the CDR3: TGCGCCAGCAGTGAGTCGGGGGCCCAAGAGACCCAGTACTTC.

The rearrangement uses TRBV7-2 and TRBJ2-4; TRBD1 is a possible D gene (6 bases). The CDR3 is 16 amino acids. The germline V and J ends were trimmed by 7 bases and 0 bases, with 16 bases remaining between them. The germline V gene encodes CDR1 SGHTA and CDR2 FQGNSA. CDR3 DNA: TGTGCCAGCACCCCGCTTACAGGGATAGCCAAAAACATTCAGTACTTC. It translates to CASTPLTGIAKNIQYF.

DNA for the CDR3: TGTGCCAGCACGGGAGCGGGGAGCCTAGATACGCAGTATTTT. Residues: CASTGAGSLDTQYF. The chain is built from TRBV27 and TRBJ2-3, with TRBD2 identical over 7 bases. CDR1 is MNHEY and CDR2 is SMNVEV in the germline V gene (reference sequence). This CDR3 comprises 14 residues. V was clipped by 7 bases and J by 5 bases; unmatched bases: 9.

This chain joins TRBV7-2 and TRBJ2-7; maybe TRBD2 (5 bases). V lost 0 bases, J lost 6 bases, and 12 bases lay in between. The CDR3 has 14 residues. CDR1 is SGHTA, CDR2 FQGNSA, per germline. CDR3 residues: CASSLAISGVEQYF. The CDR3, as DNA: TGTGCCAGCAGCTTAGCCATCAGCGGAGTCGAGCAGTACTTC.

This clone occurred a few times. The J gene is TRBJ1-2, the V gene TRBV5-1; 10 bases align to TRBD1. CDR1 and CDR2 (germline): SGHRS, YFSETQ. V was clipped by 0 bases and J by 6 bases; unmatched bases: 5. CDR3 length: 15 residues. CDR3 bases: TGCGCCAGCAGCTTGGCCGGGACAGGGGTTGATGGCTACACCTTC. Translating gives CASSLAGTGVDGYTF.

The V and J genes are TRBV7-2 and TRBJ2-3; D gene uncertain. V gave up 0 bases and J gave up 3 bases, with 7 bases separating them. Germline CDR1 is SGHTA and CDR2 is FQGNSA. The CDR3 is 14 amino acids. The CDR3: CASSLAARTDTQYF. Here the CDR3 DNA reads TGTGCCAGCAGCTTAGCGGCCAGAACAGATACGCAGTATTTT.

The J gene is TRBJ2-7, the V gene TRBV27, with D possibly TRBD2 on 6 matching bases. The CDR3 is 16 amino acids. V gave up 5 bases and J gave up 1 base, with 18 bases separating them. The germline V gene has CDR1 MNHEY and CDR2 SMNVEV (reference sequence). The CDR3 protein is CASSAWKSGPSYEQYF. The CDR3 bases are TGTGCCAGCAGTGCCTGGAAAAGCGGGCCTTCCTACGAGCAGTACTTC.

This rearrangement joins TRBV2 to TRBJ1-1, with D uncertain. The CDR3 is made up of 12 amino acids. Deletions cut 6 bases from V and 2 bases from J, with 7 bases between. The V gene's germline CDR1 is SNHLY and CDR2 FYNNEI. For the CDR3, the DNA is TGTGCCAGCAGACCAGGAAACACTGAAGCTTTCTTT. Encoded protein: CASRPGNTEAFF. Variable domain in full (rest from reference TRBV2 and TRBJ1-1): EPEVTQTPSHQVTQMGQEVILRCVPISNHLYFYWYRQILGQKVEFLVSFYNNEISEKSEIFDDQFSVERPDGSNFTLKIRSTKLEDSAMYFCASRPGNTEAFFGQGTRLTVV.

In nucleotides, the CDR3 is TGCGCCAGCAGCCAAAATACAGGGGAAAAACTGTTTTTT. This codes for CASSQNTGEKLFF. The chain is built from TRBV4-1 and TRBJ1-4; weak D call: TRBD1 (6 bases). The V gene's germline CDR1 is MGHRA and CDR2 YSYEKL. The CDR3 runs to 13 residues. Trimming removed 2 bases at V and 8 bases at J, with 9 bases between.